This T cell receptor (beta chain) was identified in a study of CD8 T cells in ankylosing spondylitis (dated by TCRdb to the late 2010s). Some background on the complete study: The study profiled T cell receptor beta repertoires in healthy donors and ankylosing spondylitis patients to find disease-linked TCR variants. Peripheral blood was sampled, and synovial fluid was additionally collected from ankylosing spondylitis patients. The whole study cohort included over a hundred healthy donors and about two dozen ankylosing spondylitis patients.

This clonotype was recorded at least ten times. The antigen this receptor binds is unknown. Base qualities are not recorded, but no much larger clone differs from it by a single base. The full study reports these points: Blood from ankylosing spondylitis patients appeared to be characterized by a TCR beta motif composed of under 10 highly homologous amino acid variants. A CD8+ phenotype was shown by the disease-linked clones, which were found at relatively low frequencies in peripheral blood. The disease-linked clones were reported to be significantly enriched in matched synovial fluid samples from ankylosing spondylitis patients. Some of the motif variants had been reported before in the synovial fluid and blood of reactive arthritis patients, a finding that suggests common disease-initiation mechanisms.

Sequencer: Illumina HiSeq 2500. TCR beta libraries were prepared by quantitative 5'-RACE with molecular barcodes. The source study handled its data this way. A new computational method, built on a probabilistic model of VDJ rearrangement, was used to identify disease-linked TCR variants. Using fastp at Q25 and MiXCR, TCRdb reprocessed the public reads and kept productive beta chains. When rows share a CDR3 protein, they turn into one entry using the most common DNA and genes. TCRdb's processing, not the authors', yielded these V and J calls. This sample lists about 220,000 distinct CDR3 sequences; 8% to 11% were detected once. Over 20% of the sample is in the top ten clones. Trimmed from V: 3 bases; trimmed from J: 4 bases; junction bases lacking a gene match: 9. The CDR1 and CDR2 encoded by the germline V gene are SGHRS and YFSETQ. The CDR3 holds 15 amino acids from the cysteine to the phenylalanine. Only CDR3 DNA is held: 45 bases, read in frame from base 1.

Material for sequencing was blood, either unsorted or a sorted T cell fraction (not recorded which). In this chain, TRBV5-1 is recombined with TRBJ1-2, and TRBD1 aligns with 7 junction nucleotides. The receptor comes from a male donor with ankylosing spondylitis or in good health (not recorded which). For the CDR3, the sequence is CASSWDRHESYGYTF. The DNA reads TGCGCCAGCAGCTGGGACAGACACGAGTCCTATGGCTACACCTTC.